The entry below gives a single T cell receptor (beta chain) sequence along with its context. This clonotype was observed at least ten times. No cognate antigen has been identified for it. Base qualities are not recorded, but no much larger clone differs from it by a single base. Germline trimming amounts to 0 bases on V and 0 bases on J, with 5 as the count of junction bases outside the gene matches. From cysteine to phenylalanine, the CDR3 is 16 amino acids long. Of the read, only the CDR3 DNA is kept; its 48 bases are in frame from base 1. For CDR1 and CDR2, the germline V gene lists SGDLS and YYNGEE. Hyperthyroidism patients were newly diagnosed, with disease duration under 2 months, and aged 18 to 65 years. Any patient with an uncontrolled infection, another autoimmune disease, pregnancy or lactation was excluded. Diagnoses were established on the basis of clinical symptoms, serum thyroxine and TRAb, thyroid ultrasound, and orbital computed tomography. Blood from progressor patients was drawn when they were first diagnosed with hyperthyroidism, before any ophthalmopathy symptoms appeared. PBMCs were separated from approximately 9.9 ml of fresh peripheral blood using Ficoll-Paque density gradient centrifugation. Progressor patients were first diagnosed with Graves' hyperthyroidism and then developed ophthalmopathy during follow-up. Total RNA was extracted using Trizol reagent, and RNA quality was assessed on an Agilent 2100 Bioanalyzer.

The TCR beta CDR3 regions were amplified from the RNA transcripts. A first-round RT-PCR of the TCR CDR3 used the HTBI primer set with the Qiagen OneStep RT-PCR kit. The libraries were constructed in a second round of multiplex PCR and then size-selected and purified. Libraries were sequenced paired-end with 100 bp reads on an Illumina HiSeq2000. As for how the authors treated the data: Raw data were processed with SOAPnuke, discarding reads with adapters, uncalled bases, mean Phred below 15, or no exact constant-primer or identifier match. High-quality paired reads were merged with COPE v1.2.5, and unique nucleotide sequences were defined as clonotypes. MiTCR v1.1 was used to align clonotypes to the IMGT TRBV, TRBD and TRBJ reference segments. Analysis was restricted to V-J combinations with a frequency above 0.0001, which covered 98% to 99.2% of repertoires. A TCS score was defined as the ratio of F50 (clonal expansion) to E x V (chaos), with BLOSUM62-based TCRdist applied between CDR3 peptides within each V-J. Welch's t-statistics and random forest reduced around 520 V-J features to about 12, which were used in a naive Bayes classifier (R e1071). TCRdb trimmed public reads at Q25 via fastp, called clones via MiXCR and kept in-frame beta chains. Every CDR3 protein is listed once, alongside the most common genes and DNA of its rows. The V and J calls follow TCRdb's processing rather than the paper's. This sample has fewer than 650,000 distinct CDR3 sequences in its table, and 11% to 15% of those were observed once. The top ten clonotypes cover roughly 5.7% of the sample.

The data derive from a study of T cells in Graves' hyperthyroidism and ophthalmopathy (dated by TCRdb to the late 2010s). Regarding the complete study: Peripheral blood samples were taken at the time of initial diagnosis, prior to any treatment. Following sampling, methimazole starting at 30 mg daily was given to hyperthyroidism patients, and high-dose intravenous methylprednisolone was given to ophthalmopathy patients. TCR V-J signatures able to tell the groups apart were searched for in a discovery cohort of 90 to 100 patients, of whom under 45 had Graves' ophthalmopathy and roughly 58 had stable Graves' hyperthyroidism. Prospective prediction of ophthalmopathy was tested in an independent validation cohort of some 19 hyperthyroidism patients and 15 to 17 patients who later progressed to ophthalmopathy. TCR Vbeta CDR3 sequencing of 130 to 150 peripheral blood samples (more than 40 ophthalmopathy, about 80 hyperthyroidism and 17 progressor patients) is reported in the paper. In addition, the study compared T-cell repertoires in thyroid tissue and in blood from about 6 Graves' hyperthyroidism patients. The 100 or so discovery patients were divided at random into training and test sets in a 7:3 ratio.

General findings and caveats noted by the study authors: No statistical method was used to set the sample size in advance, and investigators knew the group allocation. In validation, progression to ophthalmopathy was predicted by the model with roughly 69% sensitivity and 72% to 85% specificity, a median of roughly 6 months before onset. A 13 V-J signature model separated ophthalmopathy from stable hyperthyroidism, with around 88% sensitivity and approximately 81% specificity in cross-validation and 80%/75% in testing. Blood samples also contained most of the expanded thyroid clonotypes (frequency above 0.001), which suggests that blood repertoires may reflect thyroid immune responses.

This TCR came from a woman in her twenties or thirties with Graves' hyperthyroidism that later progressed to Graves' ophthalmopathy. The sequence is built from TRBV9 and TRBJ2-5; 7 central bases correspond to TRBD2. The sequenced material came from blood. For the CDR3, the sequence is CASSVDGSGYQETQYF. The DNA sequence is TGTGCCAGCAGCGTAGACGGTAGCGGGTACCAAGAGACCCAGTACTTC.